The present T cell receptor beta chain was sequenced within a study of control samples from healthy donors and cancer patients. V lost 1 base to trimming and J lost 2 bases, with 15 bases between them. The CDR3 has 16 amino acids. The germline gives CDR1 MNHNS, CDR2 SASEGT. The protocol was immunoSEQ multiplex PCR, while the TCRdb copy is restricted to in-frame clones and leaves out a portion. The table includes tens of thousands of clones, approximately 88% detected once. The sample taken for sequencing was PBMCs. This chain joins TRBV6-1 and TRBJ2-7, with a weak D call TRBD2 (6 bases). The sequence was collected from a woman aged 45-59 years with colorectal cancer. The CDR3 region has the DNA TGTGCCAGCAGTGAAGGGTGGGGGGACGGAGCCTACGAGCAGTACGTC. Its protein product is CASSEGWGDGAYEQYV.